The T cell receptor (beta chain) described here comes from a study of long-term antiretroviral therapy in people with HIV. This clone was counted only a few times. The antigen is unknown. The assay, immunoSEQ v3.0, was run at survey level. Sequencing was directed toward about 40,000-55,000 T-cell genomes in each sample. Clones were sequenced by immunoSEQ multiplex PCR, and TCRdb holds only the in-frame ones, with some missing. The sample includes roughly 14,000 clones, over 65% of them seen just once. Overall study results and limits: Clonal expansions arising prior to ART prevailed in the repertoire at every time point. Among HIV repertoires, CDR3 length ranges were narrower than those of controls.

Trimming removed 0 bases from V and 8 bases from J, with 5 bases in between. The CDR3 is 12 amino acids. Germline V gene data show CDR1 as SGHDT and CDR2 as YYEEEE. No fewer than two post-ART and no fewer than one pre-ART PBMC samples existed for each donor. The sequenced sample was unsorted PBMCs, obtained 1.3 years before starting antiretroviral therapy. This receptor was identified in a man aged 35-49 years with HIV. The chain recombines TRBV5-6 with TRBJ1-4, with D perhaps TRBD1 (5 bases). In DNA form, the CDR3 reads TGTGCCAGCAGCTTGGGGGACGAAAAACTGTTTTTT. Protein: CASSLGDEKLFF.